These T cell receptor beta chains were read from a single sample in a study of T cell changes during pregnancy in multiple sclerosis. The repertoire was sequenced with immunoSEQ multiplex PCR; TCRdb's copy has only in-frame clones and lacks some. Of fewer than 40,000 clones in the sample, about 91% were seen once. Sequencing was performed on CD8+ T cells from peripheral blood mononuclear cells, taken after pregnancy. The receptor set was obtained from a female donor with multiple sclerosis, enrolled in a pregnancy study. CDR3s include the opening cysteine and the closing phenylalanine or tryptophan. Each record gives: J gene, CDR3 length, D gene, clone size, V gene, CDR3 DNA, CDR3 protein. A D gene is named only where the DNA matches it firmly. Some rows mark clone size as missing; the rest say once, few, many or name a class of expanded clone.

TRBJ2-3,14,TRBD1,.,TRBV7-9,TGTGCCAGCAGCCCGAGACAGGGGATAGATACGCAGTATTTT,CASSPRQGIDTQYF
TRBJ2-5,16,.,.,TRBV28,TGTGCCAGCAGTTCCGAACAGGGCTGGTCTCAAGAGACCCAGTACTTC,CASSSEQGWSQETQYF
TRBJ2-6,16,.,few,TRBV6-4,TGTGCCAGCAGTGACTCGGACAGCTCTGGGGCCAACGTCCTGACTTTC,CASSDSDSSGANVLTF
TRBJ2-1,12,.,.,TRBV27,TGTGCCAGCAGCCTAGGGCGGGGTGAGCAGTTCTTC,CASSLGRGEQFF
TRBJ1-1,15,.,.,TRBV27,TGTGCCAGCAGTTTAGCGGATCCGAGGAACACTGAAGCTTTCTTT,CASSLADPRNTEAFF
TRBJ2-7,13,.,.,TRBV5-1,TGCGCCAGCAGCTTGGTGGCAGGCGACGAGCAGTACTTC,CASSLVAGDEQYF
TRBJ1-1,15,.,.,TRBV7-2,TGTGCCAGCAGCTTAGGGGGAACCCGGAGGACTGAAGCTTTCTTT,CASSLGGTRRTEAFF
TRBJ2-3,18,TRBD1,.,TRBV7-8,TGTGCCAGCAGTCTTAGGGTGGACAGGTCTTGGCGCACAGATACGCAGTATTTT,CASSLRVDRSWRTDTQYF
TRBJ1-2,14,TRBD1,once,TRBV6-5,TGTGCCAGCAGTTCGGGACAGGCGAACTATGGCTACACCTTC,CASSSGQANYGYTF
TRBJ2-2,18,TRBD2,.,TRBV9,TGTGCCAGCAGCGTAGAACTAGCGGGAGGGCCTGGGGCCGGGGAGCTGTTTTTT,CASSVELAGGPGAGELFF
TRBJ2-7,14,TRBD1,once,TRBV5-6,TGTGCCAGCAGCACCTCGGACAGGGGCTACGAGCAGTACTTC,CASSTSDRGYEQYF
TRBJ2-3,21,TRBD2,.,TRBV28,TGTGCCAGCAGTTCCGCCCTAACCTCTAGCGGGAGAGCTGAAAGCACAGATACGCAGTATTTT,CASSSALTSSGRAESTDTQYF
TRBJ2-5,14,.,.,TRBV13,TGTGCCAGCAGCTTGGGGGCTGTTCAAGAGACCCAGTACTTC,CASSLGAVQETQYF
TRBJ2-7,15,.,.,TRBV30,TGTGCCTGGAGTGTACGGGGTAAGGCCTCCTACGAGCAGTACTTC,CAWSVRGKASYEQYF
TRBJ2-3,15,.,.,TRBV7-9,TGTGCCAGCAGCAATCCGGGACTCCACACAGATACGCAGTATTTT,CASSNPGLHTDTQYF
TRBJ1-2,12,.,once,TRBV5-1,TGCGCCAGCAGCCTTACAGGGAGTGGCTACACCTTC,CASSLTGSGYTF
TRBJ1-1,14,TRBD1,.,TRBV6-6,TGTGCCAGCAGTGTACAGACACAGGGGACTGAAGCTTTCTTT,CASSVQTQGTEAFF
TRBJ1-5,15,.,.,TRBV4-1,TGCGCCAGCAGCCAAGTTGTGGGGGAGGCGCAGCCCCAGCATTTT,CASSQVVGEAQPQHF
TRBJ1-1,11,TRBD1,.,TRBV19,TGTGCCAGTAGTATCAGGGGGGAAGCTTTCTTT,CASSIRGEAFF
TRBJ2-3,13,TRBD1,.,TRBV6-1,TGTGCCACCGGGACAGGGGGCACAGATACGCAGTATTTT,CATGTGGTDTQYF
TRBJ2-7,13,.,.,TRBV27,TGTGCCAGCAGTTTAGGTGAGGGCTACGAGCAGTACTTC,CASSLGEGYEQYF
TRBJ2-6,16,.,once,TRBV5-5,TGTGCCAGCAGCTTGGAGAGGAGCTCTGGGGCCAACGTCCTGACTTTC,CASSLERSSGANVLTF
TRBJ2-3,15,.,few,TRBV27,TGTGCCAGCAGTTTCACTGGTTTAAGCACAGATACGCAGTATTTT,CASSFTGLSTDTQYF
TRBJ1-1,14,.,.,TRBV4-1,TGCGCCAGCAGCCAAGATCTTTGGGGCCTCGGGGCTTTCTTT,CASSQDLWGLGAFF
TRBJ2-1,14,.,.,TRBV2,TGTGCCAGCAGTAGGGCTAGCGAGTACAATGAGCAGTTCTTC,CASSRASEYNEQFF
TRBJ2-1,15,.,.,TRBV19,TGTGCCAGTAGTATGGTAGGAGGGGTTCCCAATGAGCAGTTCTTC,CASSMVGGVPNEQFF
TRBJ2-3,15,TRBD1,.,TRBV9,TGTGCCAGCAGCGCGGGACAGGGACTCACAGATACGCAGTATTTT,CASSAGQGLTDTQYF
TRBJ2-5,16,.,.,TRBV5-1,TGCGCCAGCAGCATGACAGGCTCTGGTCGGGTAGAGACCCAGTACTTC,CASSMTGSGRVETQYF
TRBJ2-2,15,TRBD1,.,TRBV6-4,TGTGCCAGCAGCTCGGGACAGGCGAACACCGGGGAGCTGTTTTTT,CASSSGQANTGELFF
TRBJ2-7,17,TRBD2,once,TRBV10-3,TGTGCCATCAGTGAGTCAGCCTCCCCTAGCGGATCCTACGAGCAGTACTTC,CAISESASPSGSYEQYF
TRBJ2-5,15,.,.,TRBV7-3,TGTGCCAGCAGCGTAACTCAGGGGAAGGGGGAGACCCAGTACTTC,CASSVTQGKGETQYF
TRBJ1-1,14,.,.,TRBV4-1,TGCGCCAGCAGCCAGTTGACAGCGAACACTGAAGCTTTCTTT,CASSQLTANTEAFF
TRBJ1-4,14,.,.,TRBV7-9,TGTGCCAGCAGCTTACGGCAGGCCGATGAAAAACTGTTTTTT,CASSLRQADEKLFF
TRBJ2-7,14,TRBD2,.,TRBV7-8,TGTGCCAGCAGCGCACTAGCGGGAGGGTGGGAGCAGTACTTC,CASSALAGGWEQYF